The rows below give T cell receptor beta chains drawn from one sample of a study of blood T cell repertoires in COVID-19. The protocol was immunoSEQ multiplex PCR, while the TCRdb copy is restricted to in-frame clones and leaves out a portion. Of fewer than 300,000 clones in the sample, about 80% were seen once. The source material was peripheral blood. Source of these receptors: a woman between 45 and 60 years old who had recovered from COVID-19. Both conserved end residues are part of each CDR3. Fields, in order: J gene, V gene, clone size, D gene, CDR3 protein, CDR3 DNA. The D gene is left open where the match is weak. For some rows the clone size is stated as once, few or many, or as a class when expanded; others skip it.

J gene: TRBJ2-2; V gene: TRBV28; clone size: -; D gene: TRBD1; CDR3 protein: CASSPTYASTGEVLTGELFF; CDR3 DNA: TGTGCCAGCAGTCCTACGTACGCATCGACAGGGGAGGTTTTGACCGGGGAGCTGTTTTTT
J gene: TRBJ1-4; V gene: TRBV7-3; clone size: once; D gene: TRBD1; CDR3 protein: CASSLGQGEKLFF; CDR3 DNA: TGTGCCAGCAGCCTTGGACAGGGTGAAAAACTGTTTTTT
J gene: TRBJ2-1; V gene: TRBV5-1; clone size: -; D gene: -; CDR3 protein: CASSPQGPNEQFF; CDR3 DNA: TGCGCCAGCAGCCCTCAGGGTCCTAATGAGCAGTTCTTC
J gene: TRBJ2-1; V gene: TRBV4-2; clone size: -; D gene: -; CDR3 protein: CASSPNRGILQDEQFF; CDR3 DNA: TGTGCCAGCAGCCCCAATCGGGGGATTCTACAGGATGAGCAGTTCTTC
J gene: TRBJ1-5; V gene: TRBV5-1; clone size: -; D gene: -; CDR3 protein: CASSLEDSSNQPQHF; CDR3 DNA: TGCGCCAGCAGCTTGGAAGACAGTAGCAATCAGCCCCAGCATTTT
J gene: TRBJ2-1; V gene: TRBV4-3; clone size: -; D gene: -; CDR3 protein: CASSQGVTSEQFF; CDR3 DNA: TGCGCCAGCAGCCAAGGAGTGACATCTGAGCAGTTCTTC
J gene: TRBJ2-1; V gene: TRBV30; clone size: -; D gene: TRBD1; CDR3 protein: CAWSRGQGSYNEQFF; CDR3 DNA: TGTGCCTGGAGTCGAGGACAGGGGTCATACAATGAGCAGTTCTTC
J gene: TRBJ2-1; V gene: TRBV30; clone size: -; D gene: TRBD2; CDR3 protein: CAWSMGEGRNEQFF; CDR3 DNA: TGTGCCTGGAGTATGGGGGAGGGCCGCAATGAGCAGTTCTTC
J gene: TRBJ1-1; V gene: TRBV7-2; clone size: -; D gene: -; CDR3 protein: CASTTGQLNTEAFF; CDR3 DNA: TGTGCCAGCACCACCGGACAGCTTAACACTGAAGCTTTCTTT
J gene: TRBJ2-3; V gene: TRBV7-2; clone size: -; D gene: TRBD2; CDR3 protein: CASSPGGGDTQYF; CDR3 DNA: TGTGCCAGCAGCCCCGGGGGGGGAGATACGCAGTATTTT
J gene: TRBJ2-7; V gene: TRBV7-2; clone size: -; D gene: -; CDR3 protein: CASSFQTGNSYEQYF; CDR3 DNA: TGTGCCAGCAGCTTCCAGACAGGTAACTCCTACGAGCAGTACTTC
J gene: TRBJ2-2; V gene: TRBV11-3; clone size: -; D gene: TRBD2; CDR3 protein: CASSLVAGGTNTGELFF; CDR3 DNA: TGTGCCAGCAGCTTAGTAGCGGGAGGGACAAACACCGGGGAGCTGTTTTTT
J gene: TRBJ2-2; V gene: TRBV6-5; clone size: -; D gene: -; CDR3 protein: CAVTGSNTGELFF; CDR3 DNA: TGTGCCGTCACGGGTTCGAACACCGGGGAGCTGTTTTTT
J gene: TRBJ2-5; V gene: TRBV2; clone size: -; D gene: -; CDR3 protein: CAIRDFGETQYF; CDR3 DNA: TGTGCCATTAGGGACTTTGGAGAGACCCAGTACTTC
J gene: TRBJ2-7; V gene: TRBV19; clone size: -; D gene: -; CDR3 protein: CASSIFEQVHEQYF; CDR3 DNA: TGTGCCAGTAGTATATTTGAACAGGTTCACGAGCAGTACTTC
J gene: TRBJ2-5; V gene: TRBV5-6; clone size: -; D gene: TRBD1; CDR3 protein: CASSRRGNQETQYF; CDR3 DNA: TGTGCCAGCAGCCGCAGGGGGAATCAAGAGACCCAGTACTTC
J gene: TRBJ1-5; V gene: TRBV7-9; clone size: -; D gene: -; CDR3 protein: CASSAESAQHF; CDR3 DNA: TGTGCCAGCAGCGCCGAGTCTGCCCAGCATTTT
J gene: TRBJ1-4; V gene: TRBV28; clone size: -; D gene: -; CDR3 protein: CASSSGAGVGEKLFF; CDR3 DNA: TGTGCCAGCAGTTCAGGGGCGGGGGTTGGCGAAAAACTGTTTTTT
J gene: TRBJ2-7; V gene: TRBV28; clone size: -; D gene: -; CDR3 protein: CASGYRGGSVEQYF; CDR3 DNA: TGTGCCAGCGGCTACAGGGGAGGATCGGTCGAGCAGTACTTC
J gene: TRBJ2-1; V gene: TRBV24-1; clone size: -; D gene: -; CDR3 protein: CATRGAGPEDNEQFF; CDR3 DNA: TGTGCCACCAGGGGCGCGGGGCCGGAGGACAATGAGCAGTTCTTC
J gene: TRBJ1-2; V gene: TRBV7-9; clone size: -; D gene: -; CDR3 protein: CASSSGGGYTF; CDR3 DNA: TGTGCCAGCAGCTCCGGGGGTGGCTACACCTTC
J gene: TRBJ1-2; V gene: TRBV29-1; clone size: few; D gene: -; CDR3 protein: CSVDSVDGYTF; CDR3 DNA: TGCAGCGTTGACTCGGTGGATGGCTACACCTTC
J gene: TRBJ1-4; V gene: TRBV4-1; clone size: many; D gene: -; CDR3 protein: CASSQSVTWGGNEKLFF; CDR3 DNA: TGCGCCAGCAGCCAGAGTGTTACTTGGGGCGGAAATGAAAAACTGTTTTTT
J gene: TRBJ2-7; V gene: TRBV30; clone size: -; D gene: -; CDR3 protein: CAWSVRGTVYTGEQYF; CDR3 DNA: TGTGCCTGGAGTGTACGGGGGACAGTATACACGGGAGAGCAGTACTTC
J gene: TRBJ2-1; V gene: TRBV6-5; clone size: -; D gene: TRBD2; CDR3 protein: CASSFPGGGAYEQFF; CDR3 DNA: TGTGCCAGCAGCTTCCCCGGCGGGGGGGCTTATGAGCAGTTCTTC
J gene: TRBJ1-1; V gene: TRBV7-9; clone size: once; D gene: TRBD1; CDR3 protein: CASSQLSRDRATVEAFF; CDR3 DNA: TGTGCCAGCAGCCAATTGTCCCGGGACAGGGCGACGGTTGAAGCTTTCTTT
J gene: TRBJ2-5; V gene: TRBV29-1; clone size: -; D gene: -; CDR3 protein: CSVASQGGETQYF; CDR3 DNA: TGCAGCGTCGCCTCCCAGGGGGGAGAGACCCAGTACTTC
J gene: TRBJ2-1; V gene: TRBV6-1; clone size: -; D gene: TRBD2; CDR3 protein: CASSESVAGSSYNEQFF; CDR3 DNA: TGTGCCAGCAGTGAATCGGTAGCGGGGTCTTCCTACAATGAGCAGTTCTTC
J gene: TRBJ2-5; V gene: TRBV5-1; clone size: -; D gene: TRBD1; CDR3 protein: CASHFTGQGRETQYF; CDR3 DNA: TGCGCCAGTCACTTTACGGGACAGGGGAGGGAGACCCAGTACTTC
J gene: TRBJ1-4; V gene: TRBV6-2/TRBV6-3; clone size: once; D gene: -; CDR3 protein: CASSSPRTGKVLFF; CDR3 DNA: TGTGCCAGCAGTTCCCCGCGCACAGGGAAGGTACTGTTTTTT
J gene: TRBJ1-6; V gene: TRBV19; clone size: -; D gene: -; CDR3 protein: CASSIQGLNSPLHF; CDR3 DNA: TGTGCCAGTAGTATCCAGGGGTTAAATTCACCCCTCCACTTT
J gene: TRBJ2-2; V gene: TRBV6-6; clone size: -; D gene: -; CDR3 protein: CASSYSRDLYTGELFF; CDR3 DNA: TGTGCCAGCAGTTACTCCAGGGATTTATACACCGGGGAGCTGTTTTTT
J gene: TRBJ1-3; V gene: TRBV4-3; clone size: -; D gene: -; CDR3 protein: CASSQDQGGSGNTIYF; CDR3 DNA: TGCGCCAGCAGCCAGGATCAGGGAGGGTCGGGAAACACCATATATTTT
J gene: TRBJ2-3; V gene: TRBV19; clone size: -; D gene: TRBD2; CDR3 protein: CASSTLAGSTDTQYF; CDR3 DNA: TGTGCCAGTAGTACTCTAGCGGGAAGCACAGATACGCAGTATTTT
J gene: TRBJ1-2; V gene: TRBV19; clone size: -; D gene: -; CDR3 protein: CASSTTRQDLYGYTF; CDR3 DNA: TGTGCCAGTAGTACAACACGACAGGACCTCTATGGCTACACCTTC
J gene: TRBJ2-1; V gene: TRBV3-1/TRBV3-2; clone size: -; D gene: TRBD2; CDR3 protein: CASSQSGGAFNEQFF; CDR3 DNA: TGTGCCAGCAGCCAGAGCGGGGGGGCTTTCAATGAGCAGTTCTTC
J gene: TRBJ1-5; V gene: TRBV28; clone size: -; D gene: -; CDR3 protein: CASSPGGYRGRAQHF; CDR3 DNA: TGTGCCAGCAGCCCCGGGGGGTATAGGGGTCGGGCCCAGCATTTT
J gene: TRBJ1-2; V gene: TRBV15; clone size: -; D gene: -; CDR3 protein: CATSPLGYGYTF; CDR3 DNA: TGTGCCACCTCACCGCTAGGCTATGGCTACACCTTC
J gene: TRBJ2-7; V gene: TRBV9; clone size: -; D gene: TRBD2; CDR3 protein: CASSVRGREDEQYF; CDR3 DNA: TGTGCCAGCAGCGTACGGGGGCGGGAGGACGAGCAGTACTTC
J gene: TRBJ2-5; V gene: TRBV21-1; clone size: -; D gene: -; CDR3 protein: CASSKAGREAHGETQYF; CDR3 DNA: TGTGCCAGCAGCAAAGCGGGCAGGGAGGCCCACGGGGAGACCCAGTACTTC
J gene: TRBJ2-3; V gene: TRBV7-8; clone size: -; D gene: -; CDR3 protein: CASNNRETDTQYF; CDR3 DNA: TGTGCCAGCAACAACAGGGAAACAGATACGCAGTATTTT
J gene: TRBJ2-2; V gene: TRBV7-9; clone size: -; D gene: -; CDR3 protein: CASSYYRSTNTGELFF; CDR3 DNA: TGTGCCAGCAGCTATTACAGGTCTACGAACACCGGGGAGCTGTTTTTT
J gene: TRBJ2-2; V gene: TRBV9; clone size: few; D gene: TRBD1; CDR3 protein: CASSARDGGQGVRELFF; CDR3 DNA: TGTGCCAGCAGCGCGAGGGATGGGGGACAGGGGGTTCGGGAGCTGTTTTTT
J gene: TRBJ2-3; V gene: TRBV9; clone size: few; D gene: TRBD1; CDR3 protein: CASSVGLQGASDTQYF; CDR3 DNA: TGTGCCAGCAGCGTAGGTCTGCAGGGGGCATCAGATACGCAGTATTTT
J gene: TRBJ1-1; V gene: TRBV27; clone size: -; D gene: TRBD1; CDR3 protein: CASSLSKGQNLRNTEAFF; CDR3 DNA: TGTGCCAGCAGTTTATCGAAGGGACAGAACCTTCGGAACACTGAAGCTTTCTTT
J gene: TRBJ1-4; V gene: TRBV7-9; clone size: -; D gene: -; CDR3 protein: CASSTPRAERGEKLFF; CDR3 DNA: TGTGCCAGCAGCACCCCAAGAGCCGAGCGGGGAGAAAAACTGTTTTTT
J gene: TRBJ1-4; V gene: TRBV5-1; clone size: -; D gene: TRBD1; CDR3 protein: CASTAGQGNNEKLFF; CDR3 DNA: TGCGCCAGCACCGCCGGACAGGGCAATAATGAAAAACTGTTTTTT
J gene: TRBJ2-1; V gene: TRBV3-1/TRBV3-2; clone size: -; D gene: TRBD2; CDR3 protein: CASSRFDLAGFQFF; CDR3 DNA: TGTGCCAGCAGCCGCTTCGACCTAGCGGGGTTCCAGTTCTTC